This TCR beta chain stems from a study of T cells in Graves' hyperthyroidism and ophthalmopathy. TCR beta CDR3 sequences were amplified from RNA transcripts. The HTBI primer set was used in a first-round RT-PCR of the TCR CDR3. TCRdb analysed the multiplex PCR reads with MiXCR anew, one entry per CDR3 protein. The sample includes hundreds of thousands of distinct CDR3 sequences, roughly a sixth seen only once; the top ten take around 18%. The CDR3 is 15 amino acids. The V end was cut by 6 bases, the J end by 0 bases, with 13 bases between. CDR1 is LGHNA and CDR2 is YSLEER in the germline V gene. The chain carries TRBV4-3 and TRBJ2-3, with a possible D match to TRBD2 (6 bases). This TCR was sampled from a woman in her late teens or twenties with Graves' hyperthyroidism. The sample consisted of blood. DNA for the CDR3: TGCGCCAGCAGATCGACTAGTGAGAGCACAGATACGCAGTATTTT. Its translation is CASRSTSESTDTQYF.